Each of the 9 T cell receptor beta chains below was sequenced from the same sample in a study of T cell changes during pregnancy in multiple sclerosis (dated by TCRdb to about 2019). The receptor library was made with the immunoSEQ multiplex PCR assay. TCRdb obtained this table from immuneACCESS and retained in-frame rearrangements with V and J assigned. These tables miss some clones; where compared with another copy, unresolved V genes account for less than half of the shortfall, and the remainder is unexplained. The sample table holds tens of thousands of clones, of which about 93% were seen once. The ten largest clones add up to about 2.9% of the sample. The sample in question was peripheral blood, obtained in the third trimester of pregnancy. These receptors all come from a female donor in good health, enrolled as a control in a pregnancy study.

V gene TRBV9 combines with J gene TRBJ2-5, with D possibly TRBD1 on 6 matching bases. Germline CDR1 SGDLS, CDR2 YYNGEE. This CDR3 contains 15 residues. Trimming took off 3 bases at V and 4 bases at J, with 16 bases between the two ends. CDR3 sequence: CASSALSGDGETQYF. CDR3 DNA sequence: TGTGCCAGCAGCGCCCTTTCAGGGGATGGAGAGACCCAGTACTTC.

J is TRBJ2-5 and V is TRBV11-1; 8 nucleotides line up with TRBD2. From germline, CDR1 is SGHAT and CDR2 FQDESV (reference sequence). V dropped 2 bases and J dropped 2; count of bases not matched to a gene: 1. CDR3 length: 14 residues. The CDR3 sequence: CASSLRGGQETQYF. The CDR3 region has the DNA TGTGCCAGCAGCTTACGGGGGGGACAAGAGACCCAGTACTTC.

The chain joins TRBV10-3 to TRBJ2-1; the D gene is possibly TRBD2 (6 bases). CDR1 and CDR2 (germline): ENHRY, SYGVKD. V lost 4 bases and J lost 5, with 15 bases in between. This CDR3 has 15 residues. The CDR3 sequence is CAISAGDLSNNEQFF. In nucleotides, the CDR3 is TGTGCCATCAGTGCGGGGGACCTCAGCAACAATGAGCAGTTCTTC.

For this clone: At the DNA level, this CDR3 is encoded by other sequences in the same sample as well. The CDR3 protein is CASKRGQGYEQYF. The DNA for the CDR3 is TGTGCCAGCAAGCGGGGACAGGGCTACGAGCAGTACTTC. The rearrangement uses TRBV2 and TRBJ2-7; 9 bases line up with TRBD1. This CDR3 is built from 13 residues. V trimming: 7 bases; J trimming: 3 bases; junction bases outside the gene matches: 4. Germline-derived CDR1 and CDR2 are SNHLY and FYNNEI.

This chain links TRBV12-5 with TRBJ2-5, with TRBD1 matching over 8 bases. Looked up from germline, CDR1 is LGHNT and CDR2 is FRNRAP. Trimming removed 6 bases from V and 4 bases from J; junction bases left unmatched: 10. This CDR3 contains 15 residues. The CDR3 sequence: CASGPRQGRSETQYF. The CDR3 region has the DNA TGTGCTAGTGGCCCCAGACAGGGGAGGTCAGAGACCCAGTACTTC.

The rearrangement joins TRBV12-5 to TRBJ1-4; D remains unclear. The V and J ends lost 3 bases and 0 bases respectively, with 17 bases between them. The germline V gene encodes CDR1 LGHNT and CDR2 FRNRAP. The CDR3 loop spans 18 amino acids. CDR3 sequence reads: CASGLPQRGTATNEKLFF. In DNA form, the CDR3 reads TGTGCTAGTGGTTTACCACAACGGGGTACCGCAACTAATGAAAAACTGTTTTTT.

V is TRBV9 and J is TRBJ1-5; D is unclear. The germline V gene has CDR1 SGDLS and CDR2 YYNGEE. The CDR3 is 13 residues long. In nucleotides, the CDR3 is TGTGCAAGCGCGAGGCGTCTCAATCAGCCCCAGCATTTT. Protein sequence: CASARRLNQPQHF.

This chain connects TRBV4-3 to TRBJ2-3, with D perhaps matching TRBD2 (6 bases). CDR1 is LGHNA, CDR2 YSLEER, per germline. This CDR3 is 16 amino acids long. V lost 1 base to trimming and J lost 4 bases, with 15 bases between them. CDR3 residues: CASSQGGLSPSDTQYF. CDR3 nucleotide sequence: TGCGCCAGCAGCCAAGGGGGACTTTCCCCGTCAGATACGCAGTATTTT.

The chain combines TRBV2 with TRBJ1-5, with a weak D call TRBD1 (5 bases). Germline CDR1 is SNHLY and CDR2 is FYNNEI. The length of the CDR3 is 15 residues. V lost 7 bases and J lost 11, with 24 bases in between. CDR3 protein: CASNPPGQVPMAQHF. The CDR3 DNA follows: TGTGCCAGCAACCCCCCAGGGCAGGTCCCCATGGCCCAGCATTTT.